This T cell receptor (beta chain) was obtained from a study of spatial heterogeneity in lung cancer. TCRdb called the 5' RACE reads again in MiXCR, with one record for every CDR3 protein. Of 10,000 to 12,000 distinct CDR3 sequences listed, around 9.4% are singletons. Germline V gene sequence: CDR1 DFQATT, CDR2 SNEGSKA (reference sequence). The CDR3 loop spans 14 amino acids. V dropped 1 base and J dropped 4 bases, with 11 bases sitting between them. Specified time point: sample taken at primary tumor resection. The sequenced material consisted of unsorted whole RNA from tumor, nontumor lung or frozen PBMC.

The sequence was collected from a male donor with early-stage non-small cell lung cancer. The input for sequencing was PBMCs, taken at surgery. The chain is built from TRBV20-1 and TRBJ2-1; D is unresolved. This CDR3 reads CSARAPATYNEQFF. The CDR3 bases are TGCAGTGCTAGAGCGCCCGCCACATACAATGAGCAGTTCTTC.